What follows describes a single TCR beta chain. The antigen remains unidentified. Germline assignment: CDR1 MNHEY and CDR2 SMNVEV (reference sequence). Trimming removed 6 bases from V and 8 bases from J; junction bases left unmatched: 9. CDR3 length: 13 amino acids. The record originates from a study of T cell responses to AZD1222 COVID-19 vaccine. The study's findings and limits: Donor demographics were predominantly white British with a female majority; clonal diversity may be underestimated. Spike-specific TCR repertoires showed rising breadth and depth after two AZD1222 doses.

Some clones are missing from TCRdb's copy, which holds only in-frame ones; the method was immunoSEQ multiplex PCR. The sample holds around 160,000 clones; around 90% are singletons and the top ten take more than 1.2%. V and J are TRBV27 and TRBJ1-2, with 7 positions matching TRBD1. The source of this sequence is an adult in good health. The material was peripheral blood, obtained on day 0 of AZD1222 vaccination. The CDR3 loop reads CASSSTGDRGYTF. DNA for the CDR3: TGTGCCAGCAGCTCAACAGGGGATCGGGGCTACACCTTC.